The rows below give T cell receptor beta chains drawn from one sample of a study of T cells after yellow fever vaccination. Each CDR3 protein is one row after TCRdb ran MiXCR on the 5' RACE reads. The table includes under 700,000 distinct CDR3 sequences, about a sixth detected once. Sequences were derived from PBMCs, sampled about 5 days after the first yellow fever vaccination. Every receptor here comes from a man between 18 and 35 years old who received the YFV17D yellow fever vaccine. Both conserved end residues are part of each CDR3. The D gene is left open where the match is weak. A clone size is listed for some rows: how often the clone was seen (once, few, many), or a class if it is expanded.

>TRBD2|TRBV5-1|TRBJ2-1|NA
CASSPGLAGGPKFF
TGCGCCAGCAGCCCGGGACTAGCGGGGGGTCCGAAGTTCTTC
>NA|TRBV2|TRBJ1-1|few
CASMGGIDTEAFF
TGTGCCAGCATGGGGGGGATTGACACTGAAGCTTTCTTT
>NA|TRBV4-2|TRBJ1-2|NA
CASSPSGSGTYGYTF
TGTGCCAGCAGCCCCTCTGGGTCAGGTACCTATGGCTACACCTTC
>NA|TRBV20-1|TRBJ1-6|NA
CSARPGANSPLHF
TGCAGTGCTAGACCGGGGGCTAATTCACCCCTCCACTTT
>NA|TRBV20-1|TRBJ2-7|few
CSASSYEQYF
TGCAGTGCTAGCTCCTACGAGCAGTACTTC
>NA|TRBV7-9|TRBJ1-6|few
CASSSGQFYNSPLHF
TGTGCCAGCAGCTCGGGACAATTCTATAATTCACCCCTCCACTTT
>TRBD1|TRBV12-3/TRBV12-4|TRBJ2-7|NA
CATNRDRFYEQYF
TGTGCCACAAACCGGGACAGATTCTACGAGCAGTACTTC
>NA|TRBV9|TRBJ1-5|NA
CASSVGIGNQPQHF
TGTGCCAGCAGCGTAGGGATAGGCAATCAGCCCCAGCATTTT
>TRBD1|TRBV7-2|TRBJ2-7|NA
CASSPGQGIDEQYF
TGTGCCAGCAGCCCGGGACAGGGTATCGACGAGCAGTACTTC
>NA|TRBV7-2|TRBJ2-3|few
CASRRNRADTQYF
TGTGCCAGCAGAAGAAACAGGGCAGATACGCAGTATTTT
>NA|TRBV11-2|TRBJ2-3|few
CASSLSRLMGTDTQYF
TGTGCCAGCAGCTTATCAAGGCTTATGGGCACAGATACGCAGTATTTT
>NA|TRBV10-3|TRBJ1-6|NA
CAISEAPLTGSYNSPLHF
TGTGCCATCAGTGAGGCCCCTCTGACAGGTTCCTATAATTCACCCCTCCACTTT
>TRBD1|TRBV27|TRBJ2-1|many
CASSPNRGVNNEQFF
TGTGCCAGCAGTCCTAACAGGGGGGTCAACAATGAGCAGTTCTTC
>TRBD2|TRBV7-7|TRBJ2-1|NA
CASSRGGARNEQFF
TGTGCCAGCAGCCGCGGGGGGGCGAGGAATGAGCAGTTCTTC
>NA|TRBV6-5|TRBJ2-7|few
CASSYGPIYEQYF
TGTGCCAGCAGTTACGGGCCGATATACGAGCAGTACTTC
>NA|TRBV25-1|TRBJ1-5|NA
CASSDPRQGDNQPQHF
TGTGCCAGCAGTGATCCACGGCAGGGTGATAATCAGCCCCAGCATTTT
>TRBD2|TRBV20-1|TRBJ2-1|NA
CSASAGDYEQFF
TGCAGTGCTTCTGCCGGGGACTACGAGCAGTTCTTC
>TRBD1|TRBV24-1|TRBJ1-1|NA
CATSGSATGETEAFF
TGTGCCACCAGTGGTTCAGCGACAGGGGAAACTGAAGCTTTCTTT
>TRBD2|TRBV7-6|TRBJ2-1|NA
CASSLFGGDNEQFF
TGTGCCAGCAGCTTATTCGGGGGGGACAATGAGCAGTTCTTC
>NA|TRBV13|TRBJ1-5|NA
CASTVGNQPQHF
TGTGCCAGCACTGTAGGGAACCAGCCCCAGCATTTT
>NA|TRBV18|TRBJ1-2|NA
CASSPTPGGDDGYTF
TGTGCCAGCTCACCCACGCCGGGGGGGGACGATGGCTACACCTTC
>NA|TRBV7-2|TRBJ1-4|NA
CASSFGPVSEKLFF
TGTGCCAGCAGCTTCGGCCCGGTGTCTGAAAAACTGTTTTTT
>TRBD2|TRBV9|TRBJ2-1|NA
CASSKSPGGFNEQFF
TGTGCCAGCAGCAAAAGTCCGGGGGGATTCAATGAGCAGTTCTTC
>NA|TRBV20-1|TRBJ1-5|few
CSARMDSNQPQHF
TGCAGTGCTAGGATGGATAGCAATCAGCCCCAGCATTTT
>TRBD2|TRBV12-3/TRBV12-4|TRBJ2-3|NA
CASSPGTSGGLSTDTQYF
TGTGCCAGCAGTCCCGGGACTAGCGGGGGGCTAAGCACAGATACGCAGTATTTT
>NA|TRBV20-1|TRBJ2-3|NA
CSARIGGPGDTQYF
TGCAGTGCTAGGATTGGGGGGCCTGGAGATACGCAGTATTTT
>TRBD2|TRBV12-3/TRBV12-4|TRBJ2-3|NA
CASGKGLAGIPSTDTQYF
TGTGCCAGCGGAAAGGGACTAGCGGGGATCCCAAGCACAGATACGCAGTATTTT
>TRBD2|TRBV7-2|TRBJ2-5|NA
CASSSPPGGETQYF
TGTGCCAGCAGCTCCCCCCCGGGGGGTGAGACCCAGTACTTC
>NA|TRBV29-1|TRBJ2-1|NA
CSVGGLAENYNEQFF
TGCAGCGTTGGGGGGCTAGCGGAGAACTACAATGAGCAGTTCTTC
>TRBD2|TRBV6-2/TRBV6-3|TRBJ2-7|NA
CASSATSGVMYEQYF
TGTGCCAGCAGTGCCACTAGCGGGGTGATGTACGAGCAGTACTTC
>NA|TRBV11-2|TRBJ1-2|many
CASSLARRGHGYTF
TGTGCCAGCAGCTTAGCCAGGAGGGGACATGGCTACACCTTC
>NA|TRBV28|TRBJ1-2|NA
CASSSTPLVYGYTF
TGTGCCAGCAGCTCTACACCACTCGTCTATGGCTACACCTTC
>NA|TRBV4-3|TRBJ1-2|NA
CASSPLGDRYYGYTF
TGCGCCAGCAGCCCCCTAGGAGACAGGTACTATGGCTACACCTTC
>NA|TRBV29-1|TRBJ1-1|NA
CSVEPRTGVGTEAFF
TGCAGCGTTGAGCCCAGAACAGGAGTGGGCACTGAAGCTTTCTTT
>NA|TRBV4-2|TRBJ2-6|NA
CASSQEAGSRASGANVLTF
TGTGCCAGCAGCCAAGAGGCAGGGTCCCGGGCCTCTGGGGCCAACGTCCTGACTTTC
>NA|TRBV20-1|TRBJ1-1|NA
CSAYLQLNTEAFF
TGCAGTGCGTATTTACAGCTGAACACTGAAGCTTTCTTT
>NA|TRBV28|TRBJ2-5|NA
CASSPTRQIQETQYF
TGTGCCAGCAGTCCCACTCGACAGATCCAAGAGACCCAGTACTTC
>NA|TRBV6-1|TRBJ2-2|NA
CASGRMNTGELFF
TGTGCCAGCGGGCGGATGAACACCGGGGAGCTGTTTTTT
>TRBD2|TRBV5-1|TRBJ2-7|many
CASSLGLAGINEQYF
TGCGCCAGCAGCTTGGGGCTAGCGGGGATCAACGAGCAGTACTTC